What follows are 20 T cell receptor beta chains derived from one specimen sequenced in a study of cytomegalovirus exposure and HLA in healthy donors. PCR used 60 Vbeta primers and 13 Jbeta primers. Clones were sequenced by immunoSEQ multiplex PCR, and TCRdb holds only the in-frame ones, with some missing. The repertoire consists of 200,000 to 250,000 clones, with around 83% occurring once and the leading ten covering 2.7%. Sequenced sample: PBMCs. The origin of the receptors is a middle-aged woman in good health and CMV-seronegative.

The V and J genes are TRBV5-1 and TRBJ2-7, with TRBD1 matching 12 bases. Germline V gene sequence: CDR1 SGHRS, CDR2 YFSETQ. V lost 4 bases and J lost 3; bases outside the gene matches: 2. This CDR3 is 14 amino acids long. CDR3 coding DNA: TGCGCCAGCAGCGGGACAGGGGGCTACTACGAGCAGTACTTC. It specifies CASSGTGGYYEQYF.

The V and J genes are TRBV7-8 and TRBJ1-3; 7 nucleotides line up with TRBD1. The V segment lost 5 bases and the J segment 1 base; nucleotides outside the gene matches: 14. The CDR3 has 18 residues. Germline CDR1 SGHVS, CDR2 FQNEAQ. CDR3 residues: CASSPPTPGQHSGNTIYF. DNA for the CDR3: TGTGCCAGCAGCCCTCCCACACCGGGACAGCATTCTGGAAACACCATATATTTT.

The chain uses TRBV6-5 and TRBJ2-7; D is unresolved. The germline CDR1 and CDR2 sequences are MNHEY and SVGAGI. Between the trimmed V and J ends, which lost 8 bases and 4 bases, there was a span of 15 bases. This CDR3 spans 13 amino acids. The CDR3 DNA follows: TGTGCCAGCCGATCTACTACCCGATACGAGCAGTACTTC. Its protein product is CASRSTTRYEQYF.

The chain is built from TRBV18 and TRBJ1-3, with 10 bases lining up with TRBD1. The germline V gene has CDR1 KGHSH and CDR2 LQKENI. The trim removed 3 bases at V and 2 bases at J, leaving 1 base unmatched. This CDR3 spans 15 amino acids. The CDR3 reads CASSPGQGPGNTIYF. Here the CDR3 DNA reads TGTGCCAGCTCACCGGGACAGGGGCCTGGAAACACCATATATTTT.

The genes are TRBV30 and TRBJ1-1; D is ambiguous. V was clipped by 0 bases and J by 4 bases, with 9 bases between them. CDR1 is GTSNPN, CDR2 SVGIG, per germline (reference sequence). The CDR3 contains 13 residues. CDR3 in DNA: TGTGCCTGGAGTGTGGCAGGAAGCACTGAAGCTTTCTTT. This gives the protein CAWSVAGSTEAFF.

This CDR3 is CASQALETAYNEQFF. The CDR3 bases are TGTGCCAGCCAAGCCCTGGAGACAGCTTACAATGAGCAGTTCTTC. V gene TRBV27 combines with J gene TRBJ2-1; maybe TRBD1 (5 bases). The V gene lost 8 bases and the J gene lost 4 bases, with 18 bases spanning the gap. The CDR3 is 15 amino acids. Germline V gene lookup returns CDR1 MNHEY and CDR2 SMNVEV (reference sequence).

The CDR3 reads CASQAAGGNEQFF. The CDR3, as DNA: TGTGCCAGTCAGGCAGCAGGGGGCAATGAGCAGTTCTTC. The genes are TRBV2 and TRBJ2-1; the match to TRBD1 covers 7 bases. The CDR3 runs 13 residues. After removal of 9 bases from V and 6 bases from J, the junction contained 8 bases not matched to a gene. CDR1 and CDR2 (germline): SNHLY, FYNNEI. Full variable domain (outside the CDR3, taken from reference TRBV2 and TRBJ2-1): EPEVTQTPSHQVTQMGQEVILRCVPISNHLYFYWYRQILGQKVEFLVSFYNNEISEKSEIFDDQFSVERPDGSNFTLKIRSTKLEDSAMYFCASQAAGGNEQFFGPGTRLTVL.

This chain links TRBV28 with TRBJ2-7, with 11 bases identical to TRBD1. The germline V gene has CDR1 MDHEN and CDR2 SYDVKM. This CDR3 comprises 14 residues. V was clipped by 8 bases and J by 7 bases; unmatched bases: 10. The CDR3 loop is CASGTGTGGFEQYF. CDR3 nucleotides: TGTGCCAGCGGTACGGGGACAGGGGGGTTTGAGCAGTACTTC.

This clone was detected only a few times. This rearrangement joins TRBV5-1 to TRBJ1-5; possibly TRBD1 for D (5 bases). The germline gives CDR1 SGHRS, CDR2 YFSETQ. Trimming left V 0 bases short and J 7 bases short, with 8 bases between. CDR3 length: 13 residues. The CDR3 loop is CASSLAGGQPQHF. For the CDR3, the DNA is TGCGCCAGCAGCTTGGCCGGGGGGCAGCCCCAGCATTTT.

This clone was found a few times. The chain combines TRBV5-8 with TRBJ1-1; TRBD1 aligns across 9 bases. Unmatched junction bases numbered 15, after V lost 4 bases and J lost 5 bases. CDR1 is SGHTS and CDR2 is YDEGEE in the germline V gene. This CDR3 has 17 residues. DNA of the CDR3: TGTGCCAGCAGCCAAATTACAGGGGGCTCTCCGGGTACTGAAGCTTTCTTT. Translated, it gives CASSQITGGSPGTEAFF.

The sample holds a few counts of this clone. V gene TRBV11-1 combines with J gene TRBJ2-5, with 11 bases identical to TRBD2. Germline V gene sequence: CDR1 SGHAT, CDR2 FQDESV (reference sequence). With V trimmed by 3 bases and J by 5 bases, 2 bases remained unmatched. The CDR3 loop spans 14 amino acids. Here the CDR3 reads CASSFSSGGETQYF. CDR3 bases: TGTGCCAGCAGCTTTTCTAGCGGGGGGGAGACCCAGTACTTC.

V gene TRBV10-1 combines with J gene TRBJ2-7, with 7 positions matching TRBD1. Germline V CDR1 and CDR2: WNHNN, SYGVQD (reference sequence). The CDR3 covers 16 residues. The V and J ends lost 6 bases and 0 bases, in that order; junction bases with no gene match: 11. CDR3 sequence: CASSDSRDSLSYEQYF. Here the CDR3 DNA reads TGCGCCAGCAGCGATAGCCGGGACAGCCTCTCCTACGAGCAGTACTTC.

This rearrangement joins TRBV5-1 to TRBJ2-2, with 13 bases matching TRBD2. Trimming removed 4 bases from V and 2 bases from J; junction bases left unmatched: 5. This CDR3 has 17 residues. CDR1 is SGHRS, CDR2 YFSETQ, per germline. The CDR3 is CASSQGLAGTNTGELFF. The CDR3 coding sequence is TGCGCCAGCAGCCAGGGACTAGCGGGAACCAACACCGGGGAGCTGTTTTTT.

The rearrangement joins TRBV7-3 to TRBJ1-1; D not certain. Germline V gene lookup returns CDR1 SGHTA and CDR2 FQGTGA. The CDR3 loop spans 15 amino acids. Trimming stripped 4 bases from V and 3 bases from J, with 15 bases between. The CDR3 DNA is TGTGCCAGCAGCTCCACCCCCCTATTGGACACTGAAGCTTTCTTT. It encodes CASSSTPLLDTEAFF.

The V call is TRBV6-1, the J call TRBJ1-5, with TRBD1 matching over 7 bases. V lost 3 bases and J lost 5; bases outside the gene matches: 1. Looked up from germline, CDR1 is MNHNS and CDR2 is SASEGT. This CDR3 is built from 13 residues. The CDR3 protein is CASSEDRYQPQHF. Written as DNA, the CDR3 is TGTGCCAGCAGTGAGGACAGGTATCAGCCCCAGCATTTT.

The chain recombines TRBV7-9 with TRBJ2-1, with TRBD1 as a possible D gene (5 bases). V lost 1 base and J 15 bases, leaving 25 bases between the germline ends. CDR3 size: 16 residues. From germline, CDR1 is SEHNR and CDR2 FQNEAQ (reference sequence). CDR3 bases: TGTGCCAGCAGCTTAGGACAAGGGGCCACTTGGCCTGCTGGGTTCTTC. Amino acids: CASSLGQGATWPAGFF.

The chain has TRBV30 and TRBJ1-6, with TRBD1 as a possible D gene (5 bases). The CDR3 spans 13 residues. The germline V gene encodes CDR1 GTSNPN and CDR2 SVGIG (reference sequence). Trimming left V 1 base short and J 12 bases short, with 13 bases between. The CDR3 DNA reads TGTGCCTGGAGTGGGCAGGGCTTCCTACCCCTCCACTTT. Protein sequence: CAWSGQGFLPLHF.

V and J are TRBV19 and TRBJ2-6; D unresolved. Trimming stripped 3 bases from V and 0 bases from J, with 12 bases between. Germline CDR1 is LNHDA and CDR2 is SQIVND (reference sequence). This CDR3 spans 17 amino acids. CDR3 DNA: TGTGCCAGTAGTATTACAGCCTCATACTCTGGGGCCAACGTCCTGACTTTC. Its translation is CASSITASYSGANVLTF.

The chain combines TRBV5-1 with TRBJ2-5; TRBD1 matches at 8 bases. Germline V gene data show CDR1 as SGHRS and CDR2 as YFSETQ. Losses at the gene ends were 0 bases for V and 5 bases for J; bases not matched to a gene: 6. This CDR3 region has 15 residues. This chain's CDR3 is CASSLATGVLETQYF. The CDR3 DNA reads TGCGCCAGCAGCTTGGCGACAGGGGTTTTGGAGACCCAGTACTTC. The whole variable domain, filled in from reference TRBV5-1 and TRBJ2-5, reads KAGVTQTPRYLIKTRGQQVTLSCSPISGHRSVSWYQQTPGQGLQFLFEYFSETQRNKGNFPGRFSGRQFSNSRSEMNVSTLELGDSALYLCASSLATGVLETQYFGPGTRLLVL.

As DNA, the CDR3 is TGTGCCAGCAGCGAATACAGCAACACTGAAGCTTTCTTT. It specifies CASSEYSNTEAFF. This chain links TRBV28 with TRBJ1-1; no reliable D call. The V gene lost 6 bases and the J gene lost 2 bases, with 10 bases spanning the gap. The germline gives CDR1 MDHEN, CDR2 SYDVKM. This CDR3 has 13 residues.